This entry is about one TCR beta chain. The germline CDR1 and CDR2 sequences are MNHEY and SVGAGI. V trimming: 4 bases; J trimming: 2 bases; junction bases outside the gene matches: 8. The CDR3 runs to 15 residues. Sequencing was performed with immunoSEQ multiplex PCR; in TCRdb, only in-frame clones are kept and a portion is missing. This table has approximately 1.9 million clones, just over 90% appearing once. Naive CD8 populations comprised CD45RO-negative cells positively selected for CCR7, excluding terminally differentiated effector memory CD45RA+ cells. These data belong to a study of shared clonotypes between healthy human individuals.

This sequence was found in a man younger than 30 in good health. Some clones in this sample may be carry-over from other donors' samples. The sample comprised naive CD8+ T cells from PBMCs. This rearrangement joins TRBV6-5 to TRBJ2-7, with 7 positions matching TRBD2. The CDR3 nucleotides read TGTGCCAGCAGTTTGAGTAGCGGGCCCCCCTACGAGCAGTACTTC. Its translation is CASSLSSGPPYEQYF.